A selection of T cell receptor beta chains follows, all from one sample in a study of T cell repertoires in ileal Crohn's disease. Using immunoSEQ multiplex PCR, the repertoire was profiled, and TCRdb retains in-frame clones only, with some absent. The sample shows around 4,500 clones, less than 70% of them seen only once. Sequenced sample: ileal tissue. These TCRs come from an adult with Crohn's disease. Each CDR3 is given with its conserved first and last residue. Fields, in order: J gene, clone size, V gene, CDR3 length, D gene, CDR3 protein, CDR3 DNA. D genes are given only for firm matches. Clone sizes are given selectively: once, few, many, or a class where the clone is expanded.

J gene: TRBJ1-6; clone size: -; V gene: TRBV9; CDR3 length: 15; D gene: -; CDR3 protein: CASSVAERGNSPLHF; CDR3 DNA: TGTGCCAGCAGCGTAGCAGAACGGGGAAATTCACCCCTCCACTTT
J gene: TRBJ2-5; clone size: -; V gene: TRBV5-1; CDR3 length: 14; D gene: -; CDR3 protein: CASSLTGVQETQYF; CDR3 DNA: TGCGCCAGCAGCTTAACGGGGGTACAGGAGACCCAGTACTTC
J gene: TRBJ1-5; clone size: large; V gene: TRBV27; CDR3 length: 14; D gene: -; CDR3 protein: CASSFRGSNQPQHF; CDR3 DNA: TGTGCCAGCAGTTTTAGGGGGAGCAATCAGCCCCAGCATTTT
J gene: TRBJ2-7; clone size: -; V gene: TRBV30; CDR3 length: 12; D gene: -; CDR3 protein: CAWSPLLYEQYF; CDR3 DNA: TGTGCCTGGAGTCCCCTACTCTACGAGCAGTACTTC
J gene: TRBJ2-1; clone size: -; V gene: TRBV25-1; CDR3 length: 16; D gene: -; CDR3 protein: CASTRSGGPTTNEQFF; CDR3 DNA: TGTGCCAGCACCAGGTCCGGGGGGCCAACTACCAATGAGCAGTTCTTC
J gene: TRBJ1-1; clone size: -; V gene: TRBV6-1; CDR3 length: 13; D gene: -; CDR3 protein: CASRFPGGTEAFF; CDR3 DNA: TGTGCCAGCAGGTTTCCAGGTGGGACTGAAGCTTTCTTT
J gene: TRBJ2-7; clone size: once; V gene: TRBV7-3; CDR3 length: 12; D gene: -; CDR3 protein: CASSFGSYEQYF; CDR3 DNA: TGTGCCAGCAGCTTCGGGTCCTACGAGCAGTACTTC
J gene: TRBJ1-1; clone size: -; V gene: TRBV6-1; CDR3 length: 14; D gene: -; CDR3 protein: CASSGTFLNTEAFF; CDR3 DNA: TGTGCCAGCAGTGGGACATTCCTGAACACTGAAGCTTTCTTT
J gene: TRBJ2-3; clone size: -; V gene: TRBV30; CDR3 length: 14; D gene: TRBD1; CDR3 protein: CAWMDRAPTDTQYF; CDR3 DNA: TGTGCCTGGATGGACAGGGCGCCCACAGATACGCAGTATTTT
J gene: TRBJ1-2; clone size: -; V gene: TRBV7-6; CDR3 length: 13; D gene: -; CDR3 protein: CASSPLADYGYTF; CDR3 DNA: TGTGCCAGCAGCCCTCTGGCGGACTATGGCTACACCTTC
J gene: TRBJ2-1; clone size: -; V gene: TRBV6-1; CDR3 length: 16; D gene: TRBD1; CDR3 protein: CASSEFGTGFYNEQFF; CDR3 DNA: TGTGCCAGCAGTGAATTTGGGACAGGGTTCTACAATGAGCAGTTCTTC
J gene: TRBJ1-5; clone size: -; V gene: TRBV7-8; CDR3 length: 15; D gene: -; CDR3 protein: CASTSRIQGNQPQHF; CDR3 DNA: TGTGCCAGCACATCACGCATTCAGGGGAATCAGCCCCAGCATTTT
J gene: TRBJ2-2; clone size: few; V gene: TRBV6-5; CDR3 length: 15; D gene: -; CDR3 protein: CASRRGTQNTGELFF; CDR3 DNA: TGTGCCAGCAGGCGGGGTACGCAGAACACCGGGGAGCTGTTTTTT
J gene: TRBJ2-1; clone size: -; V gene: TRBV4-1; CDR3 length: 14; D gene: -; CDR3 protein: CASSQDPAGSAGFF; CDR3 DNA: TGCGCCAGCAGCCAAGATCCCGCTGGTTCGGCGGGGTTCTTC
J gene: TRBJ2-1; clone size: -; V gene: TRBV19; CDR3 length: 14; D gene: -; CDR3 protein: CASKGMGLYNEQFF; CDR3 DNA: TGTGCCAGTAAGGGGATGGGTCTTTACAATGAGCAGTTCTTC
J gene: TRBJ2-7; clone size: once; V gene: TRBV27; CDR3 length: 14; D gene: TRBD2; CDR3 protein: CASSPGLGGYEQYF; CDR3 DNA: TGTGCCAGCAGTCCCGGACTAGGCGGCTACGAGCAGTACTTC
J gene: TRBJ2-3; clone size: -; V gene: TRBV27; CDR3 length: 16; D gene: TRBD2; CDR3 protein: CASSFLSGGALDTQYF; CDR3 DNA: TGTGCCAGCAGTTTCCTCAGCGGGGGGGCCCTGGATACGCAGTATTTT
J gene: TRBJ2-4; clone size: -; V gene: TRBV30; CDR3 length: 14; D gene: TRBD1; CDR3 protein: CAWSAGGLKNIQYF; CDR3 DNA: TGTGCCTGGAGTGCAGGGGGCCTCAAAAACATTCAGTACTTC
J gene: TRBJ1-1; clone size: few; V gene: TRBV6-5; CDR3 length: 14; D gene: TRBD1; CDR3 protein: CASRQNTGGSEAFF; CDR3 DNA: TGTGCCAGCAGACAGAATACAGGGGGTTCTGAAGCTTTCTTT
J gene: TRBJ2-7; clone size: -; V gene: TRBV6-4; CDR3 length: 15; D gene: -; CDR3 protein: CASSREGGGKYEQYF; CDR3 DNA: TGTGCCAGCAGTCGAGAAGGGGGGGGGAAATACGAGCAGTACTTC
J gene: TRBJ1-1; clone size: -; V gene: TRBV19; CDR3 length: 12; D gene: -; CDR3 protein: CASSISGWEAFF; CDR3 DNA: TGTGCCAGTAGTATTTCGGGATGGGAAGCTTTCTTT
J gene: TRBJ1-2; clone size: -; V gene: TRBV4-3; CDR3 length: 16; D gene: -; CDR3 protein: CASSQEVRGNNYGYTF; CDR3 DNA: TGCGCCAGCAGCCAAGAAGTCCGGGGGAATAACTATGGCTACACCTTC
J gene: TRBJ2-7; clone size: -; V gene: TRBV11-2; CDR3 length: 14; D gene: -; CDR3 protein: CASSIRIYSYEQYF; CDR3 DNA: TGTGCCAGCAGCATCAGGATCTACTCCTACGAGCAGTACTTC
J gene: TRBJ1-6; clone size: few; V gene: TRBV7-2; CDR3 length: 15; D gene: -; CDR3 protein: CASSPSRDWYSPLHF; CDR3 DNA: TGTGCCAGCAGCCCGAGCCGGGACTGGTATTCACCCCTCCACTTT
J gene: TRBJ2-3; clone size: -; V gene: TRBV5-1; CDR3 length: 15; D gene: TRBD2; CDR3 protein: CASRSLAGGADTQYF; CDR3 DNA: TGCGCCAGCAGGTCACTAGCGGGAGGAGCAGATACGCAGTATTTT
J gene: TRBJ2-7; clone size: few; V gene: TRBV15; CDR3 length: 18; D gene: TRBD2; CDR3 protein: CATSRDLSGGPEGYEQYF; CDR3 DNA: TGTGCCACCAGCAGAGATCTCTCGGGAGGACCGGAGGGCTACGAGCAGTACTTC
J gene: TRBJ2-1; clone size: -; V gene: TRBV6-1; CDR3 length: 14; D gene: -; CDR3 protein: CASSSRTSYNEQFF; CDR3 DNA: TGTGCCAGTAGCAGCCGAACCTCCTACAATGAGCAGTTCTTC
J gene: TRBJ2-7; clone size: -; V gene: TRBV19; CDR3 length: 14; D gene: -; CDR3 protein: CASSINPGSGEQYF; CDR3 DNA: TGTGCCAGTAGTATAAACCCGGGGTCGGGGGAGCAGTACTTC
J gene: TRBJ1-5; clone size: medium-sized; V gene: TRBV4-1; CDR3 length: 15; D gene: TRBD1; CDR3 protein: CASSQAGTENQPQHF; CDR3 DNA: TGCGCCAGCAGCCAAGCCGGGACAGAGAATCAGCCCCAGCATTTT
J gene: TRBJ1-6; clone size: -; V gene: TRBV27; CDR3 length: 13; D gene: -; CDR3 protein: CASSYRDYSPLHF; CDR3 DNA: TGTGCCAGCAGTTATCGGGACTACTCACCCCTCCACTTT
J gene: TRBJ2-7; clone size: large; V gene: TRBV5-1; CDR3 length: 15; D gene: TRBD1; CDR3 protein: CASSLEGQPSDGQYF; CDR3 DNA: TGCGCCAGCAGCTTGGAGGGACAGCCCTCGGATGGGCAGTACTTC